One T cell receptor beta chain is described in this entry. What it binds is not known. The sample belongs to a study of OX40 agonist ivuxolimab in advanced cancers. Study overall: It was permissible to have had prior anti-PD-1, anti-PD-L1 or anti-CTLA-4 therapy, and about 40% had some.

CDR3 length: 18 amino acids. The V and J ends lost 4 bases and 6 bases, in that order; junction bases with no gene match: 13. CDR1 is MGHRA and CDR2 is YSYEKL in the germline V gene. Study-wide results and caveats: Low normalized T-cell clonal expansion was also seen in some nonresponders. Dose levels from 0.1 to 3.0 mg/kg saw CD4+ and CD8+ blood T cells expand clonally by week 6.

The protocol was immunoSEQ multiplex PCR, while the TCRdb copy is restricted to in-frame clones and leaves out a portion. The sample holds around 67,000 clones, approximately 91% seen once. The sequence came from an adult with an advanced solid tumor such as melanoma, head and neck, liver or kidney cancer. This chain connects TRBV4-1 to TRBJ2-2, with 11 bases identical to TRBD2. The sequencing here drew on CD4+ or CD8+ T cells sorted from blood, taken in a trial of the OX40 agonist ivuxolimab. The CDR3: CASSRSHGLAGGSGELFF. The DNA for the CDR3 is TGCGCCAGCAGCCGCTCTCACGGGCTAGCGGGAGGATCCGGGGAGCTGTTTTTT.